Here is one TCR beta chain with its context. Its antigen is still unknown. Base-call qualities are not available, and no considerably larger clone is one nucleotide away. The library came from the immunoSEQ multiplex PCR assay. TCRdb retrieved this table from immuneACCESS and kept in-frame rearrangements only. Not all clones are present; in checked studies, unresolved V genes account for under half, and no reason is known for the remainder. The sample table lists approximately 90,000 clones, approximately 90% of them with a count of one. The ten biggest clones cover 0.95% of the sample. This sample is part of a study of T cell changes during pregnancy in multiple sclerosis (dated by TCRdb to between 2018 and 2020). About the full investigation: The study examined how the T cell repertoire changed over the course of pregnancy in women with multiple sclerosis.

The germline V gene (reference sequence) specifies GTSNPN as CDR1 and SVGIG as CDR2. The germline ends are 11 bases apart after V is trimmed by 3 bases and J by 1 base. The CDR3 runs 14 amino acids, cysteine and phenylalanine included. The sequence is cut down to CDR3 DNA, 42 bases in frame from base 1. Sequencing used peripheral blood, obtained before pregnancy. This receptor was identified in a female donor with multiple sclerosis, enrolled in a pregnancy study. The chain joins TRBV30 to TRBJ2-3, with a weak D call of TRBD1 (5 bases match). The CDR3 protein sequence reads: CAWSAGYGTDTQYF. The sequenced DNA: TGTGCCTGGAGCGCAGGGTATGGCACAGATACGCAGTATTTT.